The clone carrying this T cell receptor (beta chain) was found a few times. The sample originates from a study of T cell responses to AZD1222 COVID-19 vaccine. V was trimmed by 0 bases and J by 1 base, leaving 9 bases between them. CDR3 length: 15 residues. Germline V lookup: CDR1 KGHSH, CDR2 LQKENI. Generated by immunoSEQ multiplex PCR, the TCRdb table keeps only in-frame clones and is missing some. The repertoire holds about 110,000 clones, with 70% to 90% as singletons. V is TRBV18 and J is TRBJ1-1, with D possibly TRBD1 on 5 matching bases. This TCR was recovered from an adult in good health. The specimen was peripheral blood, collected on day 0 of AZD1222 vaccination. The CDR3 nucleotides are TGTGCCAGCTCACCACCGGTCGGGGGGAACACTGAAGCTTTCTTT. It yields the protein CASSPPVGGNTEAFF.